The 8 T cell receptor beta chains below all came from one sample that was sequenced in a study of blood T cell repertoires in COVID-19. TCRdb's copy holds only in-frame clones and misses some; the assay was immunoSEQ multiplex PCR. The data contain 25,000 to 30,000 clones, roughly nine tenths of them singletons. The sequencing sample was made of peripheral blood. Source of these receptors: a human donor in a cohort sampled during active COVID-19.

The rearrangement links TRBV6-5 to TRBJ2-7; maybe TRBD2 (5 bases). This CDR3 comprises 12 residues. Germline CDR1 and CDR2: MNHEY and SVGAGI. V was shortened by 0 bases and J by 7 bases, with 7 bases between the two germline ends. This CDR3 reads CASSYSSGEQYF. The CDR3 bases are TGTGCCAGCAGTTACTCAAGCGGTGAGCAGTACTTC.

V usage is TRBV3-1 (or the pseudogene TRBV3-2) and J usage is TRBJ2-3; 7 bases are a match to TRBD2. Germline V lookup: CDR1 LGHDT, CDR2 YNNKEL (reference sequence). The CDR3 loop spans 14 amino acids. V lost 4 bases to trimming and J lost 4 bases; unmatched junction nucleotides: 5. This CDR3 reads CASSLASGADTQYF. DNA of the CDR3: TGTGCCAGCAGCCTGGCTAGCGGCGCAGATACGCAGTATTTT.

The chain uses TRBV29-1 and TRBJ2-1; 8 nucleotides line up with TRBD1. The CDR3 is 15 amino acids. V lost 2 bases and J lost 5; bases outside the gene matches: 8. Germline-derived CDR1 and CDR2 are SQVTM and ANQGSEA. CDR3 region: CSVERQGALHNEQFF. DNA for the CDR3: TGCAGCGTTGAACGGCAGGGGGCTCTCCACAATGAGCAGTTCTTC.

V usage is TRBV5-1 and J usage is TRBJ2-3; a possible D gene is TRBD1 (6 bases). Germline V gives CDR1 SGHRS, CDR2 YFSETQ. V shed 4 bases and J shed 7 bases, with 16 bases lying between them. This CDR3 has 14 amino acids. CDR3: CASSPGAGAYTQYF. In nucleotides, the CDR3 is TGCGCCAGCAGCCCCGGGGCAGGGGCGTATACGCAGTATTTT. The complete variable domain, with remaining parts taken from reference TRBV5-1 and TRBJ2-3, reads KAGVTQTPRYLIKTRGQQVTLSCSPISGHRSVSWYQQTPGQGLQFLFEYFSETQRNKGNFPGRFSGRQFSNSRSEMNVSTLELGDSALYLCASSPGAGAYTQYFGPGTRLTVL.

The chain carries TRBV5-1 and TRBJ2-5; D call uncertain. The CDR3 loop spans 13 amino acids. The germline gives CDR1 SGHRS, CDR2 YFSETQ. V gave up 4 bases and J gave up 2 bases, with 9 bases separating them. CDR3 in amino acids: CASSVTYQETQYF. The CDR3, as DNA: TGCGCCAGCAGCGTTACATATCAAGAGACCCAGTACTTC.

The V call is TRBV19, the J call TRBJ1-5; TRBD1 agrees at 11 bases. Germline CDR1 LNHDA, CDR2 SQIVND (reference sequence). The CDR3 contains 13 residues. The V and J ends lost 9 bases and 7 bases, in that order; junction bases with no gene match: 5. In DNA form, the CDR3 reads TGTGCCAGCAGCGGGACAGGGGGACAGCCCCAGCATTTT. Residues: CASSGTGGQPQHF.

V usage is TRBV4-1 and J usage is TRBJ2-1; D gene unclear. The V end was cut by 1 base, the J end by 9 bases, with 4 bases between. The CDR3 is 11 amino acids. Germline loops: CDR1 MGHRA, CDR2 YSYEKL. In nucleotides, the CDR3 is TGCGCCAGCAGCCAAGGGCCTGAGCAGTTCTTC. As protein: CASSQGPEQFF.

The V gene is TRBV12-5, the J gene TRBJ2-3, with D possibly TRBD2 on 6 matching bases. The CDR3 covers 15 residues. The V gene lost 1 base and the J gene lost 0 bases, with 8 bases spanning the gap. Germline CDR1 and CDR2: LGHNT and FRNRAP. The CDR3 sequence is CASGLGGTSTDTQYF. The CDR3 DNA follows: TGTGCTAGTGGTTTGGGTGGGACTAGCACAGATACGCAGTATTTT.